What follows are 29 T cell receptor beta chains derived from one specimen sequenced in a study of T cell responses to AZD1222 COVID-19 vaccine. Libraries were prepared by immunoSEQ multiplex PCR; TCRdb keeps only in-frame clonotypes and omits some of them. The sample holds tens of thousands of clones; around 84% are singletons and the top ten take 13%. Sequenced material: peripheral blood, taken on day 0 of AZD1222 vaccination. The source of these receptors is an adult in good health.

The chain couples TRBV18 to TRBJ1-6; the D gene is possibly TRBD1 (5 bases). The CDR3 runs 14 residues. Trimming left V 3 bases short and J 7 bases short, with 10 bases between. CDR1 is KGHSH and CDR2 is LQKENI in the germline V gene. The CDR3 reads CASSPDRTNSPLHF. The DNA for the CDR3 is TGTGCCAGCTCACCCGACAGAACCAATTCACCCCTCCACTTT.

The V gene is TRBV5-8, the J gene TRBJ2-7; 10 nucleotides match TRBD1. Germline V gene sequence: CDR1 SGHTS, CDR2 YDEGEE. The CDR3 consists of 14 residues. V lost 4 bases and J lost 6; bases outside the gene matches: 7. The CDR3 region is CASSPGQGWSEQYF. The CDR3 DNA sequence: TGTGCCAGCAGCCCGGGACAGGGGTGGAGCGAGCAGTACTTC.

The chain uses TRBV9 and TRBJ2-5; perhaps TRBD2 as D (6 bases). Trimming removed 2 bases from V and 0 bases from J, with 8 bases in between. The CDR3 is made up of 14 amino acids. Germline loops: CDR1 SGDLS, CDR2 YYNGEE. The CDR3 bases are TGTGCCAGCAGCGTTGGAGGGTACCAAGAGACCCAGTACTTC. It yields the protein CASSVGGYQETQYF.

In its sample, this clone was seen once. CDR3 sequence reads: CASSIASGSNQPQHF. DNA for the CDR3: TGTGCCAGTAGTATAGCGAGCGGTAGCAATCAGCCCCAGCATTTT. This sequence joins TRBV19 and TRBJ1-5; D remains unclear. Germline V gene lookup returns CDR1 LNHDA and CDR2 SQIVND (reference sequence). The V and J ends lost 1 base and 0 bases respectively, with 7 bases between them. The CDR3 loop spans 15 amino acids.

This chain links TRBV18 with TRBJ2-5; unclear D gene. The CDR3 has 17 residues. Germline lookup yields CDR1 KGHSH and CDR2 LQKENI. Between the trimmed V and J ends, which lost 0 bases and 2 bases, there was a span of 16 bases. The CDR3 spells CASSPPSGQGWQETQYF. Written as DNA, the CDR3 is TGTGCCAGCTCACCACCCTCGGGCCAAGGTTGGCAAGAGACCCAGTACTTC.

The J gene is TRBJ2-3, the V gene TRBV9; TRBD1 matches at 9 bases. V dropped 3 bases and J dropped 2; count of bases not matched to a gene: 4. This CDR3 contains 15 residues. Germline V gene lookup returns CDR1 SGDLS and CDR2 YYNGEE. The CDR3 here is CASSALQGATDTQYF. DNA of the CDR3: TGTGCCAGCAGCGCCTTACAGGGGGCCACAGATACGCAGTATTTT.

The J gene is TRBJ2-7, the V gene TRBV19; D call uncertain. Trimming pared 3 bases from V and 1 base from J, leaving 7 bases between. The CDR3 runs to 13 residues. Germline values: CDR1 LNHDA, CDR2 SQIVND (reference sequence). The CDR3 loop is CASSIPASYEQYF. Here the CDR3 DNA reads TGTGCCAGTAGTATTCCCGCGTCCTACGAGCAGTACTTC.

This sequence joins TRBV9 and TRBJ2-1, with D possibly TRBD2 on 6 matching bases. From germline, CDR1 is SGDLS and CDR2 YYNGEE. V lost 4 bases, J lost 8 bases, and 25 bases lay in between. The CDR3 loop spans 17 amino acids. The CDR3, as DNA: TGTGCCAGCAGCTCCCACACGGGGGTCCCCCTTCCCCATGAGCAGTTCTTC. Residues: CASSSHTGVPLPHEQFF.

The V gene is TRBV19, the J gene TRBJ1-4; D gene ambiguous. V lost 3 bases to trimming and J lost 8 bases, with 13 bases between them. This CDR3 spans 14 amino acids. Germline-derived CDR1 and CDR2 are LNHDA and SQIVND (reference sequence). The CDR3 loop is CASSMGGVFEKLFF. In DNA form, the CDR3 reads TGTGCCAGTAGTATGGGTGGGGTATTCGAAAAACTGTTTTTT.

V and J are TRBV2 and TRBJ2-3, with 7 nucleotides matching TRBD2. CDR3 length: 13 residues. Germline V gene lookup returns CDR1 SNHLY and CDR2 FYNNEI. Trimming took 2 bases from V and 6 from J; bases not matched to a gene: 2. The chain's CDR3 is CASSEMGGDTQYF. In nucleotides, the CDR3 is TGTGCCAGCAGTGAAATGGGGGGGGATACGCAGTATTTT. Full variable domain (rest looked up from reference TRBV2 and TRBJ2-3): EPEVTQTPSHQVTQMGQEVILRCVPISNHLYFYWYRQILGQKVEFLVSFYNNEISEKSEIFDDQFSVERPDGSNFTLKIRSTKLEDSAMYFCASSEMGGDTQYFGPGTRLTVL.

The chain uses TRBV6-5 and TRBJ2-7; 8 bases map to TRBD1. CDR1 and CDR2 from the germline V gene are MNHEY and SVGAGI. The CDR3 consists of 14 residues. V lost 6 bases, J lost 2 bases, and 6 bases stayed unmatched. As DNA, the CDR3 is TGTGCCAGCAGGGACAGGGCCCCCCCCTACGAGCAGTACTTC. This encodes CASRDRAPPYEQYF.

The chain is built from TRBV5-1 and TRBJ1-5; 8 nucleotides match TRBD1. The CDR3 extends over 15 amino acids. Germline loops: CDR1 SGHRS, CDR2 YFSETQ. The V segment lost 0 bases and the J segment 5 bases; nucleotides outside the gene matches: 4. The CDR3 region is CASSLGQGADQPQHF. The CDR3 bases are TGCGCCAGCAGCTTGGGGCAGGGGGCCGATCAGCCCCAGCATTTT.

This clone turned up a few times. CDR3 sequence reads: CASSGIGTVNEKLFF. The CDR3, as DNA: TGTGCCAGCAGCGGCATCGGGACAGTTAATGAAAAACTGTTTTTT. The chain links TRBV9 to TRBJ1-4; 7 bases fit TRBD1. V lost 3 bases and J lost 4; bases outside the gene matches: 6. Germline V CDR1 and CDR2: SGDLS, YYNGEE. The CDR3 runs to 15 residues.

This clone was picked up one time. The chain recombines TRBV5-1 with TRBJ1-1, with 8 bases identical to TRBD1. V shed 0 bases, J shed 3 bases, and the junction held 4 bases outside the gene matches. The CDR3 is 15 residues long. The germline V gene encodes CDR1 SGHRS and CDR2 YFSETQ. The CDR3 coding sequence is TGCGCCAGCAGCTTGGACGGACAGGGCCACACTGAAGCTTTCTTT. Encoded protein: CASSLDGQGHTEAFF.

Details on this clone: Sequence at one end of the junction differs from germline and may be a read error. The chain is built from TRBV19 and TRBJ2-1, with D tentatively TRBD1 or TRBD2 (5 bases each). Per the germline V gene, CDR1 is LNHDA and CDR2 is SQIVND (reference sequence). There are 16 residues in the CDR3. This chain's CDR3 is CAVGTSTQSSYNEQFF. Here the CDR3 DNA reads TGCGCCGTCGGGACGTCCACTCAGAGCTCCTACAATGAGCAGTTCTTC. Supplemented by reference TRBV19 and TRBJ2-1, the full variable domain reads DGGITQSPKYLFRKEGQNVTLSCEQNLNHDAMYWYRQDPGQGLRLIYYSQIVNDFQKGDIAEGYSVSREKKESFPLTVTSAQKNPTAFYLCAVGTSTQSSYNEQFFGPGTRLTVL.

V gene TRBV4-2 combines with J gene TRBJ1-5, with D tentatively TRBD1 (5 bases). In germline, CDR1 is LGHNA, CDR2 YNFKEQ. Trimming left V 1 base short and J 0 bases short, with 19 bases between. The CDR3 runs to 19 residues. CDR3 protein: CASSQGKGPPPYSNQPQHF. In nucleotides, the CDR3 is TGTGCCAGCAGCCAAGGGAAGGGGCCGCCTCCATATAGCAATCAGCCCCAGCATTTT.

This rearrangement joins TRBV10-3 to TRBJ2-7; no definite D call. V lost 7 bases to trimming and J lost 0 bases, with 10 bases between them. The CDR3 sequence is 13 residues long. Germline V gene sequence: CDR1 ENHRY, CDR2 SYGVKD. CDR3 in amino acids: CAITDGDSYEQYF. Here the CDR3 DNA reads TGTGCCATCACGGACGGAGACTCCTACGAGCAGTACTTC.

This clone was seen a single time. The gene calls are TRBV27 and TRBJ1-2, with a tentative D call TRBD1 (6 bases). There are 14 residues in the CDR3. Germline CDR1 reads MNHEY; CDR2 reads SMNVEV (reference sequence). Between the trimmed V and J ends, which lost 4 bases and 8 bases, there was a span of 17 bases. The CDR3 DNA is TGTGCCAGCAGTTCCATTTGGGACATACGCGGCTACACCTTC. It yields the protein CASSSIWDIRGYTF.

The J gene is TRBJ1-2, the V gene TRBV29-1, with D unresolved. The V gene lost 4 bases and the J gene lost 10 bases, with 19 bases spanning the gap. Germline assignment: CDR1 SQVTM and CDR2 ANQGSEA. The CDR3 is 13 amino acids. The CDR3 DNA reads TGCAGCGTTGTCGCCGGGTCCGCTAGGGACTACACCTTC. It translates to CSVVAGSARDYTF.

The chain links TRBV5-4 to TRBJ1-1, with D unclear. Germline V gives CDR1 SGHNT, CDR2 YYREEE (reference sequence). Between the trimmed V and J ends, which lost 7 bases and 3 bases, there was a span of 10 bases. The CDR3 totals 12 residues. The CDR3 coding sequence is TGTGCCAGCTCCTTTTCTGACACTGAAGCTTTCTTT. Protein: CASSFSDTEAFF.

The V and J genes are TRBV5-1 and TRBJ1-2, with D tentatively TRBD1 (6 bases). The V gene's germline CDR1 is SGHRS and CDR2 YFSETQ. Trimming took 6 bases from V and 4 from J, leaving 13 bases between them. This CDR3 spans 13 amino acids. In DNA, the CDR3 is TGCGCCAGCACTGAACAGGGCTCCTATGGCTACACCTTC. This translates into CASTEQGSYGYTF.

The rearrangement links TRBV7-2 to TRBJ2-1; possible D gene TRBD1, 6 bases. CDR3 length: 14 residues. V dropped 0 bases and J dropped 6 bases, with 9 bases sitting between them. The germline CDR1 and CDR2 sequences are SGHTA and FQGNSA. The CDR3 spells CASSLAVRGNEQFF. In DNA, the CDR3 is TGTGCCAGCAGCTTAGCGGTCAGGGGCAATGAGCAGTTCTTC.

The CDR3 DNA reads as TGTGCCAGCAGTTACGAGAGGGATGGCTACACCTTC. Protein sequence: CASSYERDGYTF. The chain joins TRBV6-2 or TRBV6-3 to TRBJ1-2; D uncertain. Per germline, CDR1 MNHEY and CDR2 SVGEGT. The CDR3 extends over 12 amino acids. Trimming shortened V by 2 bases and J by 6 bases, and 7 bases separated the two germline ends.

The CDR3 DNA reads as TGTGCCAGCAGCGTAGGAATAGAAACCTACGAGCAGTACTTC. Its protein is CASSVGIETYEQYF. J is TRBJ2-7 and V is TRBV9; no reliable D call. The CDR3 spans 14 residues. The V and J ends lost 0 bases and 2 bases respectively, with 9 bases between them. Germline loops: CDR1 SGDLS, CDR2 YYNGEE.

The chain joins TRBV28 to TRBJ1-4; D ambiguous. With 5 bases removed from V and 8 bases from J, the gap between germline ends came to 15 bases. The germline CDR1 and CDR2 sequences are MDHEN and SYDVKM. The CDR3 is made up of 14 amino acids. CDR3 coding DNA: TGTGCCAGCAGTCCTCCGGGCGGGGAAGAAAAACTGTTTTTT. Translating gives CASSPPGGEEKLFF.

CDR3 region: CASSGSPGTGVNEQFF. The CDR3 DNA is TGTGCCAGCAGCGGTTCCCCCGGGACAGGGGTCAATGAGCAGTTCTTC. The chain joins TRBV9 to TRBJ2-1, with 10 nucleotides matching TRBD1. Unmatched junction bases numbered 9, after V lost 3 bases and J lost 6 bases. This CDR3 has 16 residues. Germline CDR1 SGDLS, CDR2 YYNGEE.

The V call is TRBV4-3, the J call TRBJ1-4, with unresolved D. Trimming took 1 base from V and 4 from J, leaving 13 bases between them. CDR1 LGHNA and CDR2 YSLEER come from the germline V gene. There are 16 residues in the CDR3. The CDR3 nucleotides are TGCGCCAGCAGCCAAGTTTTGTACGGACTTAATGAAAAACTGTTTTTT. Its protein product is CASSQVLYGLNEKLFF.

The chain combines TRBV18 with TRBJ2-5; D may match TRBD1 or TRBD2 (5 bases each). The germline gives CDR1 KGHSH, CDR2 LQKENI. CDR3 length equals 14 residues. Trimming shortened V by 8 bases and J by 2 bases, and 15 bases separated the two germline ends. The CDR3 nucleotides are TGTGCCAGCCTGGGACGACTGGAGCAAGAGACCCAGTACTTC. This codes for CASLGRLEQETQYF.

The chain couples TRBV10-3 to TRBJ2-7; 8 nucleotides align to TRBD1. Germline V gene data show CDR1 as ENHRY and CDR2 as SYGVKD. This CDR3 has 13 residues. V trimming: 4 bases; J trimming: 2 bases; junction bases outside the gene matches: 1. The CDR3 here is CAISGDRTYEQYF. CDR3 DNA: TGTGCCATCAGTGGGGACAGGACCTACGAGCAGTACTTC.